The rows below give T cell receptor beta chains drawn from one sample of a study of blood T cell repertoires in COVID-19. Method: immunoSEQ multiplex PCR; TCRdb's copy keeps in-frame clones and lacks some. The sample consists of over 140,000 clones, 70% to 80% of them appearing once. Sequencing was performed on peripheral blood. The receptors shown here come from a woman of 80 years or more with active or convalescent COVID-19. The CDR3 runs from the conserved cysteine through the conserved F or W. The D gene is left open where the match is weak. A clone size is listed for some rows: how often the clone was seen (once, few, many), or a class if it is expanded.

size	V	D	J	CDR3	DNA
.	TRBV4-2	TRBD1	TRBJ1-2	CASSQGFGQGIIGYTF	TGTGCCAGCAGCCAAGGTTTCGGACAGGGGATAATCGGCTACACCTTC
.	TRBV11-3	TRBD2	TRBJ2-1	CASSLKVASGGTEQFF	TGTGCCAGCAGCTTAAAAGTGGCTAGCGGGGGAACTGAGCAGTTCTTC
.	TRBV5-6	.	TRBJ1-5	CASSLAGVEQPQHF	TGTGCCAGCAGCTTGGCGGGGGTGGAGCAGCCCCAGCATTTT
.	TRBV2	.	TRBJ2-1	CASSEKRSSYNEQFF	TGTGCCAGCAGTGAAAAGCGGAGCTCCTACAATGAGCAGTTCTTC
.	TRBV7-2	.	TRBJ1-4	CASSRAPGVNEKLFF	TGTGCCAGCAGCCGCGCGCCCGGGGTAAATGAAAAACTGTTTTTT
.	TRBV5-1	TRBD1	TRBJ2-1	CASSSGQGVNYNEQFF	TGCGCCAGCAGCTCCGGACAGGGGGTCAACTACAATGAGCAGTTCTTC
.	TRBV18	.	TRBJ2-7	CASSPSGPSGYEQYF	TGTGCCAGCTCACCTTCAGGGCCGTCCGGCTACGAGCAGTACTTC
.	TRBV27	TRBD1	TRBJ1-4	CASSPGQGRVANEKLFF	TGTGCCAGCAGTCCCGGACAGGGTAGAGTTGCTAATGAAAAACTGTTTTTT
few	TRBV6-1	.	TRBJ1-1	CASSERVGEAFF	TGTGCCAGCAGTGAACGGGTGGGTGAAGCTTTCTTT
.	TRBV4-2	.	TRBJ1-2	CASSQTTSPNYGYTF	TGTGCCAGCAGCCAGACGACAAGCCCTAACTATGGCTACACCTTC
once	TRBV9	.	TRBJ2-5	CASSTRDFVVGETQYF	TGTGCCAGCAGCACCCGGGACTTTGTGGTTGGGGAGACCCAGTACTTC
.	TRBV5-1	TRBD1	TRBJ2-7	CASDDARTGVSYEQYF	TGCGCCAGTGACGACGCCCGGACAGGGGTCTCCTACGAGCAGTACTTC
.	TRBV15	.	TRBJ2-5	CATSREGHAQETQYF	TGTGCCACCAGCAGAGAGGGACACGCCCAAGAGACCCAGTACTTC
few	TRBV4-1	.	TRBJ1-1	CASSHARTENTEAFF	TGCGCCAGCAGCCATGCTAGGACAGAGAACACTGAAGCTTTCTTT
.	TRBV5-1	.	TRBJ2-6	CASTSGGESSGANVLTF	TGCGCCAGCACATCCGGGGGTGAGAGCTCTGGGGCCAACGTCCTGACTTTC
few	TRBV2	.	TRBJ1-4	CASSSRMSGTNEKLFF	TGTGCCAGCAGTTCCCGAATGTCAGGAACTAATGAAAAACTGTTTTTT
.	TRBV6-6	.	TRBJ2-7	CASSQQGSSSYEQYF	TGTGCCAGCAGCCAACAGGGAAGTAGCTCCTACGAGCAGTACTTC
.	TRBV3-1/TRBV3-2	.	TRBJ2-1	CASSQARGEQFF	TGTGCCAGCAGCCAAGCTCGGGGTGAGCAGTTCTTC
few	TRBV25-1	TRBD1	TRBJ1-2	CASSVGQGNYGYTF	TGTGCCAGCAGTGTCGGACAGGGTAACTATGGCTACACCTTC
few	TRBV6-5	TRBD1	TRBJ1-5	CASSPDRRAGQPQHF	TGTGCCAGCAGCCCGGACAGGAGGGCAGGGCAGCCCCAGCATTTT
once	TRBV7-7	TRBD1	TRBJ2-7	CASSPGDSSYEQYF	TGTGCTAGCAGCCCCGGGGACAGCTCCTACGAGCAGTACTTC
.	TRBV28	TRBD1	TRBJ1-6	CADPADRGLGNSPLHF	TGTGCCGATCCAGCGGACAGGGGGCTCGGTAATTCACCCCTCCACTTT
.	TRBV5-1	.	TRBJ1-2	CASTYEGSYGYTF	TGCGCCAGCACATATGAAGGGAGCTATGGCTACACCTTC
.	TRBV18	TRBD1	TRBJ2-7	CASSPRDSQEQYF	TGTGCCAGCTCACCCCGGGACAGTCAGGAGCAGTACTTC
.	TRBV2	TRBD1	TRBJ1-2	CASIRDSNYGYTF	TGTGCCAGCATCCGGGACAGTAACTATGGCTACACCTTC
.	TRBV20-1	.	TRBJ1-3	CSASTLMGQEGNTIYF	TGCAGTGCTAGTACATTGATGGGGCAGGAGGGAAACACCATATATTTT
.	TRBV23-1	TRBD1	TRBJ1-4	CASSSPGFGYTGAQGEKLFF	TGCGCCAGCAGTTCGCCGGGATTCGGGTACACAGGGGCGCAGGGTGAAAAACTGTTTTTT
.	TRBV15	TRBD1	TRBJ1-1	CATSTPEGARTEAFF	TGTGCCACCAGCACCCCCGAGGGGGCTCGTACTGAAGCTTTCTTT
.	TRBV6-2/TRBV6-3	TRBD2	TRBJ2-1	CASSSLAGGRNEQFF	TGTGCCAGCAGTTCACTAGCGGGGGGGCGGAATGAGCAGTTCTTC
.	TRBV5-1	.	TRBJ2-7	CASSSGSYLGQYF	TGCGCCAGCAGCTCGGGATCCTACTTGGGGCAGTACTTC
.	TRBV7-6	.	TRBJ2-5	CASSDWVETQYF	TGTGCCAGCAGCGACTGGGTGGAGACCCAGTACTTC
.	TRBV19	.	TRBJ1-5	CASSGQYSNQPQHF	TGTGCCAGTAGCGGACAGTATAGCAATCAGCCCCAGCATTTT
.	TRBV29-1	TRBD1	TRBJ1-1	CSAGQGRQNTEAFF	TGCAGCGCCGGACAGGGGCGACAGAACACTGAAGCTTTCTTT
.	TRBV27	.	TRBJ2-1	CASSWTSSYNEQFF	TGTGCCAGCAGTTGGACATCGTCCTACAATGAGCAGTTCTTC
few	TRBV19	TRBD1	TRBJ1-5	CASSQGQTGRQPQHF	TGTGCCAGTAGTCAGGGACAGACAGGGCGACAGCCCCAGCATTTT
.	TRBV30	TRBD1	TRBJ1-2	CAWNRGNNYGYTF	TGTGCCTGGAACAGGGGGAACAACTATGGCTACACCTTC
.	TRBV19	TRBD1	TRBJ1-1	CASSRTQGGSEAFF	TGTGCCAGTAGCCGAACGCAGGGGGGTTCTGAAGCTTTCTTT
few	TRBV5-4	TRBD1	TRBJ2-1	CASSLGQGAGNEQFF	TGTGCCAGCAGCCTGGGACAGGGGGCCGGGAATGAGCAGTTCTTC
.	TRBV7-6	TRBD1	TRBJ1-3	CASSSGTGGPGNTIYF	TGTGCCAGCAGTTCCGGGACAGGGGGCCCTGGAAACACCATATATTTT
.	TRBV5-1	.	TRBJ1-2	CASSLVGVYGYTF	TGCGCCAGCAGCTTGGTCGGGGTCTATGGCTACACCTTC
.	TRBV9	TRBD2	TRBJ2-7	CASSVGLAGSYEQYF	TGTGCCAGCAGCGTAGGCCTAGCGGGATCCTACGAGCAGTACTTC